These 24 T cell receptor beta chains share one sample of origin, sequenced in a study of blood T cells in healthy people across ages. Using a J-beta primer mix together with a sample-barcoded 5' primer, a second PCR was run for about 7 to 12 cycles. TCRdb reprocessed the 5' RACE reads via MiXCR and lists one record per CDR3 protein. The sample records over a million distinct CDR3 sequences, 35% to 45% being singletons. The source material was blood. These receptors came from a woman aged 18-29 years in good health.

Written as DNA, the CDR3 is TGTGCTAGTGTAAGGCGGGAGAACACAGATACGCAGTATTTT. Translated: CASVRRENTDTQYF. This chain connects TRBV12-5 to TRBJ2-3; 7 bases map to TRBD2. The CDR3 covers 14 residues. CDR1 and CDR2 (germline): LGHNT, FRNRAP. With V trimmed by 7 bases and J by 2 bases, 6 bases remained unmatched. The whole variable domain, remainder taken from reference TRBV12-5 and TRBJ2-3, is DARVTQTPRHKVTEMGQEVTMRCQPILGHNTVFWYRQTMMQGLELLAYFRNRAPLDDSGMPKDRFSAEMPDATLATLKIQPSEPRDSAVYFCASVRRENTDTQYFGPGTRLTVL.

This rearrangement joins TRBV18 to TRBJ1-1; possibly TRBD1 for D (6 bases). V gave up 6 bases and J gave up 10 bases, with 12 bases separating them. Germline assignment: CDR1 KGHSH and CDR2 LQKENI. The CDR3 consists of 11 residues. This CDR3 is CASSPGQRAFF. In DNA form, the CDR3 reads TGTGCCAGCTCTCCCGGACAGCGAGCTTTCTTT.

V usage is TRBV29-1 and J usage is TRBJ2-1; D gene ambiguous. Trimming shortened V by 2 bases and J by 8 bases, and 19 bases separated the two germline ends. The V gene's germline CDR1 is SQVTM and CDR2 ANQGSEA. The CDR3 loop spans 15 amino acids. The CDR3 region has the DNA TGCAGCGTTGAATCGCGGTCAAAGGTTGTGGATGAGCAGTTCTTC. This sequence encodes CSVESRSKVVDEQFF.

As regards this clonotype: A read error may produce the germline difference seen at one junction end. J is TRBJ2-3 and V is TRBV7-9, with 7 bases aligning to TRBD2. The CDR3 sequence is 15 residues long. Per the germline V gene, CDR1 is SEHNR and CDR2 is FQNEAQ (reference sequence). The CDR3 sequence: CAGSSYGGRTDTQYF. CDR3 in DNA: TGTGCCGGCAGCTCCTACGGCGGGAGAACAGATACGCAGTATTTT.

This chain connects TRBV3-1 to TRBJ1-1; weak D call: TRBD1 (5 bases). V lost 3 bases to trimming and J lost 5 bases, with 13 bases between them. The CDR3 covers 14 residues. The germline gives CDR1 LGHDT, CDR2 YNNKEL (reference sequence). The CDR3 nucleotides are TGTGCCAGCAGCCAGGCCGTGGGGGGTACTGAAGCTTTCTTT. Translated, it gives CASSQAVGGTEAFF.

This clonotype appeared a few times. This chain uses TRBV7-6 with TRBJ2-1, with 7 bases matching TRBD2. CDR1 SGHVS and CDR2 FNYEAQ come from the germline V gene. The CDR3 runs 16 residues. The J segment lost 10 bases and the V segment lost 2 bases, leaving 14 bases of the junction unmatched. CDR3 region: CASSLRPVGSGSEQFF. The CDR3 region has the DNA TGTGCCAGCAGCTTACGGCCGGTAGGTAGCGGGTCGGAGCAGTTCTTC.

This chain connects TRBV5-1 to TRBJ2-1, with no clear D. V shed 0 bases and J shed 2 bases, with 15 bases lying between them. Germline values: CDR1 SGHRS, CDR2 YFSETQ. This CDR3 has 17 amino acids. The CDR3 is CASSLESLHLPYNEQFF. The CDR3 DNA sequence: TGCGCCAGCAGCTTGGAGAGTCTACATTTACCCTACAATGAGCAGTTCTTC. Full variable domain (rest looked up from reference TRBV5-1 and TRBJ2-1): KAGVTQTPRYLIKTRGQQVTLSCSPISGHRSVSWYQQTPGQGLQFLFEYFSETQRNKGNFPGRFSGRQFSNSRSEMNVSTLELGDSALYLCASSLESLHLPYNEQFFGPGTRLTVL.

This rearrangement joins TRBV7-2 to TRBJ2-1; D may be TRBD1 (6 bases). Germline V CDR1 and CDR2: SGHTA, FQGNSA. The CDR3 is 15 amino acids. Trimming left V 5 bases short and J 15 bases short, with 26 bases between. The CDR3 spells CASSRFGGPTGSRFF. CDR3 in DNA: TGTGCCAGCAGCCGTTTTGGCGGACCTACAGGGTCGAGGTTCTTC.

The sample holds a few counts of this clonotype. The chain combines TRBV4-1 with TRBJ2-7; D is uncertain. Between the trimmed V and J ends, which lost 4 bases and 0 bases, there was a span of 19 bases. Germline V CDR1 and CDR2: MGHRA, YSYEKL. The CDR3 extends over 17 amino acids. The CDR3 loop reads CASSLGPPEASSYEQYF. The CDR3 DNA is TGCGCCAGCAGCCTAGGACCCCCCGAGGCGAGCTCCTACGAGCAGTACTTC.

There are a few counts of this clonotype. This chain connects TRBV20-1 to TRBJ2-4, with D possibly matching TRBD1 (5 bases). The end of the DNA aligns better with TRBJ2-7, so the J call may be wrong. The CDR3 is 13 residues long. Germline CDR1 and CDR2: DFQATT and SNEGSKA (reference sequence). The CDR3 sequence is CSARVHQGTEQYF. The DNA for the CDR3 is TGCAGTGCTAGAGTACACCAGGGTACCGAGCAGTACTTC.

The chain employs TRBV4-1 and TRBJ1-2; TRBD1 is a possible D gene (6 bases). V lost 2 bases and J 4 bases, leaving 8 bases between the germline ends. CDR1 and CDR2 (germline): MGHRA, YSYEKL. This CDR3 region has 13 residues. CDR3 coding DNA: TGCGCCAGCAGCCAAATACAGGGCTATGGCTACACCTTC. Its translation is CASSQIQGYGYTF.

This clonotype occurred a few times. The chain joins TRBV12-3 or TRBV12-4 to TRBJ1-2; D might be TRBD1 (5 bases). V was pared by 1 base and J by 1 base, with 13 bases between. The CDR3 extends over 16 amino acids. The CDR3 spells CASSLGNRLNNYGYTF. Here the CDR3 DNA reads TGTGCCAGCAGTTTAGGGAACAGGCTAAATAACTATGGCTACACCTTC.

The CDR3 spells CASSPRQGEAICTLHF. CDR3 DNA sequence: TGTGCCAGCAGTCCCAGACAGGGAGAGGCGATTTGCACCCTCCACTTT. The chain couples TRBV12-3 or TRBV12-4 to TRBJ1-6, with 7 bases aligning to TRBD1. The CDR3 contains 16 residues. V lost 5 bases to trimming and J lost 14 bases; unmatched junction nucleotides: 18.

Many counts were recorded for this clonotype. V is TRBV5-1 and J is TRBJ2-7; TRBD2 agrees at 8 bases. Germline-derived CDR1 and CDR2 are SGHRS and YFSETQ. Germline trimming cut 6 bases from V and 4 bases from J; bases unmatched to any gene: 9. This CDR3 has 14 amino acids. In nucleotides, the CDR3 is TGCGCCAGCACTACTAGCGGCGGAGGGTACGAGCAGTACTTC. Protein sequence: CASTTSGGGYEQYF.

The chain recombines TRBV14 with TRBJ1-1; D unresolved. Trimming cost V 4 bases and J 0 bases, with 15 bases left between them. CDR1 is SGHDN and CDR2 is FVKESK in the germline V gene. This CDR3 has 16 amino acids. The CDR3 protein is CASSRLAGKMNTEAFF. The CDR3 DNA follows: TGTGCCAGCAGCCGCCTGGCGGGAAAAATGAACACTGAAGCTTTCTTT. The full variable domain, in which reference TRBV14 and TRBJ1-1 provide the parts outside the CDR3, is EAGVTQFPSHSVIEKGQTVTLRCDPISGHDNLYWYRRVMGKEIKFLLHFVKESKQDESGMPNNRFLAERTGGTYSTLKVQPAELEDSGVYFCASSRLAGKMNTEAFFGQGTRLTVV.

This clonotype was observed a few times. The chain has TRBV18 and TRBJ2-3, with 10 nucleotides matching TRBD2. Losses at the gene ends were 5 bases for V and 4 bases for J; bases not matched to a gene: 6. Germline CDR1 is KGHSH and CDR2 is LQKENI. The CDR3 consists of 15 residues. DNA of the CDR3: TGTGCCAGCTCAACCACTAGCGGGGACCCAGATACGCAGTATTTT. This encodes CASSTTSGDPDTQYF.

V is TRBV6-1 and J is TRBJ2-1, with 8 bases that match TRBD2. J gave up 0 bases and V 5 bases, and 12 bases lay outside the gene matches. Per the germline V gene, CDR1 is MNHNS and CDR2 is SASEGT. The CDR3 sequence is 18 residues long. This CDR3 reads CASSPPNSGASSYNEQFF. The CDR3 coding sequence is TGTGCCAGCAGTCCCCCAAATAGCGGGGCAAGCTCCTACAATGAGCAGTTCTTC.

Of note for this clonotype: An end of the junction differs from the germline gene, which may be a read error. The gene calls are TRBV27 and TRBJ1-2; D unclear. The CDR3 spans 15 residues. Germline V lookup: CDR1 MNHEY, CDR2 SMNVEV (reference sequence). CDR3 coding DNA: TGTGCCTGCAGTTTAGCGATCGCAGGAATCTATGGCTACACCTTC. Protein sequence: CACSLAIAGIYGYTF.

This chain joins TRBV3-1 and TRBJ1-5; no clear D gene. In germline, CDR1 is LGHDT, CDR2 YNNKEL (reference sequence). This CDR3 spans 17 amino acids. The V end lost 4 bases, the J end lost 2 bases, and 18 bases lay between the germline ends. CDR3 amino acids: CASSPGPTLFRNQPQHF. The CDR3 nucleotides are TGTGCCAGCAGCCCAGGACCAACGCTCTTTCGCAATCAGCCCCAGCATTTT.

The chain joins TRBV20-1 to TRBJ1-4, with TRBD1 matching 10 bases. The CDR3 covers 13 residues. Germline loops: CDR1 DFQATT, CDR2 SNEGSKA (reference sequence). The ends lost 6 bases at V and 7 bases at J; junction bases unmatched: 5. The CDR3 bases are TGCAGTGCGAGGGACAGGGGCCCTGAAAAACTGTTTTTT. Amino acid sequence: CSARDRGPEKLFF.

With respect to this clonotype: Germline is not matched at one junction end, which may reflect a read error. This sequence joins TRBV7-7 and TRBJ2-1, with D unresolved. CDR1 and CDR2 from the germline V gene are SSHAT and FNYEAQ (reference sequence). The CDR3 extends over 15 amino acids. CDR3: CASSHGRSLHNEQFF. CDR3 DNA: TGTGCTAGCAGCCACGGCAGGTCCTTACACAATGAGCAGTTCTTC.

This clonotype was seen a handful of times. V is TRBV5-1 and J is TRBJ2-3; 13 bases match TRBD2. This CDR3 spans 17 amino acids. Germline CDR1 is SGHRS and CDR2 is YFSETQ. With V trimmed by 3 bases and J by 0 bases, 4 bases remained unmatched. The DNA of the CDR3 is TGCGCCAGCAGCTGGGGACTAGCGGGGTTTAGCACAGATACGCAGTATTTT. Translating it yields CASSWGLAGFSTDTQYF.

This clonotype was counted between two and nine times. V gene TRBV27 combines with J gene TRBJ2-5; D is possibly TRBD2 (5 bases). CDR1 MNHEY and CDR2 SMNVEV come from the germline V gene (reference sequence). This CDR3 contains 15 residues. Trimming left V 2 bases short and J 5 bases short, with 15 bases between. The CDR3 nucleotides read TGTGCCAGCAGTTTAGGGTACGGGGTATGGGAGACCCAGTACTTC. Translating gives CASSLGYGVWETQYF.

The chain carries TRBV29-1 and TRBJ1-1, with a tentative D call TRBD1 (5 bases). Germline CDR1 reads SQVTM; CDR2 reads ANQGSEA. This CDR3 has 9 residues. V dropped 7 bases and J dropped 10 bases, with 10 bases sitting between them. The CDR3 coding sequence is TGCAGCGCCTGGGACCGAGCTTTCTTT. Translating it yields CSAWDRAFF.